This T cell receptor (beta chain) appears in the sequencing data of a study of T-cell reconstitution after alpha-beta-depleted transplantation in children. Library preparation (for TCRbeta) was performed with unique molecular identifiers. In TCRdb, the PCR reads were re-called with MiXCR into one record per CDR3 protein. Among a few hundred thousand distinct CDR3 sequences listed, roughly 27% were seen once. The germline V gene has CDR1 MDHEN and CDR2 SYDVKM. This CDR3 has 13 residues. With 5 bases removed from V and 5 bases from J, the gap between germline ends came to 13 bases. Broader study findings: From surviving recipient T cells and thymic progenitors came the high day-60 TCRbeta diversity observed in some patients. T-cell counts and diversity at one year post-transplant came mainly from newly produced T cells.

A few counts support this clonotype. Antigen unknown. The sequenced sample was PBMCs, obtained before TCRalphabeta/CD19-depleted stem cell transplant. The chain joins TRBV28 to TRBJ2-7; possibly TRBD1 or TRBD2 for D (6 bases each). This TCR derives from a boy less than two years old with Wiskott-Aldrich syndrome, due to receive a stem cell transplant. CDR3 sequence reads: CASSGGRLDEQYF. CDR3 in DNA: TGTGCCAGCAGTGGGGGGCGGCTCGACGAGCAGTACTTC.